This T cell receptor beta chain was captured in a study of shared clonotypes between healthy human individuals. Study observations and caveats: There were few donors, and this limited the genetic and exposure-history diversity represented. Larger richness was generally estimated for naive than memory subsets. Tissues were not sampled, only blood, and their repertoires likely differ.

Concerning this clone itself: Its antigen is as yet unknown.

Germline trimming cut 5 bases from V and 2 bases from J; bases unmatched to any gene: 5. The germline V gene encodes CDR1 SGHTA and CDR2 FQGNSA. The CDR3 has 14 amino acids. Profiling relied on immunoSEQ multiplex PCR, and the TCRdb table lists in-frame clones only, not all of them. The repertoire holds millions of clones, with approximately 94% as singletons. Input material: naive CD4+ T cells sorted from blood. Subset denoted: CD45RA+ positively selected. The receptor was derived from a man between 18 and 35 years old in good health. V gene TRBV7-2 combines with J gene TRBJ2-7; TRBD1 matches 8 bases. As DNA, the CDR3 is TGTGCCAGCAGCCAGGACAGGGTGCCCTACGAGCAGTACTTC. Its translation: CASSQDRVPYEQYF.